This T cell receptor beta chain was observed in a study of T cells in Graves' hyperthyroidism and ophthalmopathy. Findings and caveats of the study: The model identified upcoming ophthalmopathy a median around 7.1 months ahead of onset.

Amplified regions were TCR beta CDR3 sequences from RNA transcripts. HTBI primers were used for first-round RT-PCR of the TCR CDR3. One entry per CDR3 protein results from TCRdb running MiXCR on the multiplex PCR reads. The table records approximately 870,000 distinct CDR3 sequences, roughly 40% of them present only once. As regards this clonotype: Its specificity is unknown.

CDR3 size: 13 residues. V shed 4 bases and J 6 bases; nucleotides not matched to a gene: 2. CDR1 SQVTM and CDR2 ANQGSEA come from the germline V gene. An absence of ophthalmopathy progression within 18 months meant stable Graves' hyperthyroidism. The gene calls are TRBV29-1 and TRBJ2-2, with 10 bases lining up with TRBD1. The sequencing input was blood. The sequence derives from a man aged 18 to 35 with Graves' hyperthyroidism. CDR3 sequence reads: CSVGGQGAGELFF. In nucleotides, the CDR3 is TGCAGCGTTGGCGGACAGGGGGCCGGGGAGCTGTTTTTT.